One sample yielded the 13 T cell receptor beta chains listed below, sequenced in a study of T cells in localized non-small cell lung cancer. The table came from immunoSEQ multiplex PCR; TCRdb's copy has only in-frame clones and leaves some out. This sample has 60,000 to 75,000 clones; around 81% occur once, and the top ten carry around 4.8%. Sequencing used PBMCs, obtained before any cancer treatment. The receptors were sampled from a man aged 35 to 70 with stage II lung adenocarcinoma.

This clone was seen a handful of times. This chain joins TRBV4-1 and TRBJ2-1; the match to TRBD2 covers 8 bases. Germline lookup yields CDR1 MGHRA and CDR2 YSYEKL. The junction had 6 bases not matched to a gene; V was cut back by 8 bases and J by 6 bases. The CDR3 is 13 amino acids. CDR3 bases: TGCGCCAGCCGCGGGACTAGTGTCAATGAGCAGTTCTTC. It encodes CASRGTSVNEQFF.

The CDR3 loop reads CASSYSSTWGEAFF. The CDR3 DNA follows: TGTGCCAGCAGTTACTCTTCCACTTGGGGGGAAGCTTTCTTT. The J gene is TRBJ1-1, the V gene TRBV6-5; a weak D match, TRBD1 (5 bases). V was pared by 0 bases and J by 8 bases, with 13 bases between. CDR1 is MNHEY and CDR2 is SVGAGI in the germline V gene. This CDR3 comprises 14 residues.

This chain joins TRBV7-3 and TRBJ2-1; 9 bases are a match to TRBD2. CDR1 and CDR2 (germline): SGHTA, FQGTGA. The CDR3 is 16 residues long. V lost 1 base, J lost 6 bases, and 7 bases stayed unmatched. The CDR3, as DNA: TGTGCCAGCAGCTTAATGGCGGGAGGGCCCTCCAATGAGCAGTTCTTC. Residues: CASSLMAGGPSNEQFF.

A few counts support this clone. The chain is built from TRBV27 and TRBJ2-7, with D maybe TRBD2 (6 bases). In germline, CDR1 is MNHEY, CDR2 SMNVEV (reference sequence). The CDR3 loop spans 12 amino acids. V was trimmed by 3 bases and J by 6 bases, leaving 9 bases between them. The CDR3 DNA reads TGTGCCAGCAGTTTTGGAGGGCCCGAGCAGTACTTC. As protein: CASSFGGPEQYF.

In DNA, the CDR3 is TGCGCCAGCAGCTTGTTGGCTAGCGGTGCCCAAGAGACCCAGTACTTC. This codes for CASSLLASGAQETQYF. The chain is built from TRBV5-1 and TRBJ2-5, with TRBD2 matching over 7 bases. The CDR3 totals 16 residues. Germline values: CDR1 SGHRS, CDR2 YFSETQ. V lost 1 base to trimming and J lost 1 base; unmatched junction nucleotides: 7.

This chain uses TRBV2 with TRBJ1-1, with D uncertain. V was trimmed by 4 bases and J by 1 base, leaving 7 bases between them. This CDR3 contains 13 residues. CDR1 is SNHLY, CDR2 FYNNEI, per germline. This CDR3 is CASSGQANTEAFF. CDR3 nucleotide sequence: TGTGCCAGCAGTGGCCAGGCGAACACTGAAGCTTTCTTT.

This clone has just a few counts. V usage is TRBV19 and J usage is TRBJ1-2, with 8 bases aligning to TRBD1. The CDR3 is made up of 15 amino acids. Germline CDR1 and CDR2: LNHDA and SQIVND (reference sequence). The V gene end was trimmed by 5 bases and the J gene end by 5 bases; junction bases not matched to a gene: 10. The chain's CDR3 is CASSDGTGGPYGYTF. In DNA form, the CDR3 reads TGTGCCAGTAGTGACGGGACAGGCGGACCTTATGGCTACACCTTC. Together with reference TRBV19 and TRBJ1-2, the CDR3 gives the full variable domain: DGGITQSPKYLFRKEGQNVTLSCEQNLNHDAMYWYRQDPGQGLRLIYYSQIVNDFQKGDIAEGYSVSREKKESFPLTVTSAQKNPTAFYLCASSDGTGGPYGYTFGSGTRLTVV.

The V call is TRBV7-2, the J call TRBJ2-1; 8 bases are a match to TRBD1. The germline V gene encodes CDR1 SGHTA and CDR2 FQGNSA. V lost 4 bases to trimming and J lost 9 bases; unmatched junction nucleotides: 5. This CDR3 is built from 13 residues. Here the CDR3 DNA reads TGTGCCAGCAGCTCGGACAGGGCGACTGAGCAGTTCTTC. Protein sequence: CASSSDRATEQFF.

In its sample, this clone ranks as medium-sized. CDR3 DNA sequence: TGTGCCAGCAGTTACTCCGGTTCCGATGAGCAGTTCTTC. This encodes CASSYSGSDEQFF. This chain links TRBV6-6 with TRBJ2-1; unclear D gene. V was clipped by 0 bases and J by 8 bases, with 8 bases between them. The CDR3 runs to 13 residues. CDR1 is MNHNY, CDR2 SVGAGI, per germline (reference sequence).

On this clone itself: The identical CDR3 is also encoded by other nucleotide sequences in the sample. Here the CDR3 DNA reads TGTGCCAGCAGTGTGGACAGCCGAGGGTATGGCTACACCTTC. As protein: CASSVDSRGYGYTF. The chain employs TRBV2 and TRBJ1-2, with D perhaps matching TRBD1 (6 bases). In germline, CDR1 is SNHLY, CDR2 FYNNEI. This CDR3 region has 14 residues. V was shortened by 4 bases and J by 5 bases, with 14 bases between the two germline ends.

This chain uses TRBV15 with TRBJ2-1; D might be TRBD2 (5 bases). Trimming shortened V by 5 bases and J by 3 bases, and 11 bases separated the two germline ends. Germline CDR1 LNHNV, CDR2 YYDKDF (reference sequence). CDR3 length equals 14 residues. The CDR3 is CATSWPGDYNEQFF. The CDR3 coding sequence is TGTGCCACCAGCTGGCCCGGGGACTACAATGAGCAGTTCTTC.

This clone was seen only once. The chain has TRBV14 and TRBJ2-3; possibly TRBD2 for D (6 bases). Germline CDR1 SGHDN, CDR2 FVKESK. The CDR3 consists of 13 residues. V lost 3 bases to trimming and J lost 3 bases, with 7 bases between them. This CDR3 reads CASSHGGTDTQYF. The CDR3 DNA reads TGTGCCAGCAGCCATGGGGGGACAGATACGCAGTATTTT.

The table lists this clone with a count of one. The chain carries TRBV19 and TRBJ1-1, with TRBD1 matching 7 bases. Losses at the gene ends were 5 bases for V and 3 bases for J; bases not matched to a gene: 6. The CDR3 is 14 residues long. Germline V CDR1 and CDR2: LNHDA, SQIVND (reference sequence). The CDR3 DNA follows: TGTGCCAGTAGTGGCTACAGGGGCGACACTGAAGCTTTCTTT. It encodes CASSGYRGDTEAFF.